Presented here are 14 T cell receptor beta chains from one specimen sequenced in a study of monozygotic twins with inflammatory bowel disease. One entry per CDR3 protein, without DNA, is what TCRdb gives after re-calling the 5' RACE reads. The table for this sample gives 140,000 to 150,000 distinct CDR3 sequences. Source material: blood. These TCRs come from a human donor with ulcerative colitis or Crohn's disease, or a healthy co-twin of an affected twin (not recorded which).

This chain uses TRBV6-1 with TRBJ1-2; without DNA, the TCRdb call of TRBD1 cannot be checked. The CDR3 is made up of 15 amino acids. CDR1 is MNHNS and CDR2 is SASEGT in the germline V gene. The CDR3: CASSPSPGAGYGYTF.

The J gene is TRBJ1-2, the V gene TRBV3-1. Germline-derived CDR1 and CDR2 are LGHDT and YNNKEL (reference sequence). The CDR3 is 15 amino acids. The CDR3 region is CASSDEKLGSLGYTF.

The V and J genes are TRBV11-2 and TRBJ2-1; checking the TCRdb D call of TRBD1 is not possible without DNA. This CDR3 contains 15 residues. Germline V gene lookup returns CDR1 SGHAT and CDR2 FQNNGV. The CDR3 protein is CASSPGTGDRNEQFF.

This chain links TRBV10-3 with TRBJ2-1; with no DNA, the TCRdb D assignment of TRBD2 cannot be verified. Germline V gives CDR1 ENHRY, CDR2 SYGVKD. CDR3 length equals 13 residues. CDR3 protein: CAISEGLTGRQFF.

The chain combines TRBV15 with TRBJ2-4; TCRdb gives TRBD2 as the D gene, but with no DNA this cannot be confirmed. This CDR3 is 17 amino acids long. CDR1 is LNHNV and CDR2 is YYDKDF in the germline V gene (reference sequence). The CDR3 spells CATSRKQTSGSIDIQYF. The full variable domain, its missing parts supplied by reference TRBV15 and TRBJ2-4, is DAMVIQNPRYQVTQFGKPVTLSCSQTLNHNVMYWYQQKSSQAPKLLFHYYDKDFNNEADTPDNFQSRRPNTSFCFLDIRSPGLGDTAMYLCATSRKQTSGSIDIQYFGAGTRLSVL.

The chain employs TRBV20-1 and TRBJ2-1; TCRdb returns TRBD2, unconfirmable since there is no DNA. Germline assignment: CDR1 DFQATT and CDR2 SNEGSKA (reference sequence). This CDR3 has 18 amino acids. This CDR3 is CSARGGLAGGRSYNEQFF.

The rearrangement links TRBV10-3 to TRBJ1-1. CDR1 and CDR2 (germline): ENHRY, SYGVKD. The CDR3 is 12 amino acids. CDR3 sequence: CAVTVKNTEAFF.

The chain is built from TRBV29-1 and TRBJ2-2; with no DNA, the TCRdb D assignment of TRBD2 cannot be verified. The CDR3 runs to 15 residues. CDR1 and CDR2 from the germline V gene are SQVTM and ANQGSEA. The CDR3 here is CSAHRDSSNTGELFF.

The rearrangement uses TRBV4-3 and TRBJ2-1. The length of the CDR3 is 15 residues. The germline CDR1 and CDR2 sequences are LGHNA and YSLEER. The CDR3 here is CASSPRHQPYNEQFF.

The chain joins TRBV5-1 to TRBJ1-1. Germline V gives CDR1 SGHRS, CDR2 YFSETQ. The CDR3 loop spans 16 amino acids. The chain's CDR3 is CASSFQAGRGDTEAFF.

The chain links TRBV5-1 to TRBJ2-7. Germline-derived CDR1 and CDR2 are SGHRS and YFSETQ. This CDR3 has 14 amino acids. CDR3 region: CASSLFPSSYEQYF.

This sequence joins TRBV2 and TRBJ2-3; TCRdb's D call of TRBD1 is untestable without DNA. The CDR3 runs 16 residues. Germline assignment: CDR1 SNHLY and CDR2 FYNNEI. This CDR3 is CASSLDRGSPTDTQYF.

This chain connects TRBV27 to TRBJ2-7; the D gene TCRdb calls, TRBD2, cannot be checked with no DNA. Germline CDR1 reads MNHEY; CDR2 reads SMNVEV (reference sequence). There are 19 residues in the CDR3. Here the CDR3 reads CASSLSGIRTSGRSYEQYF.

The V call is TRBV10-3, the J call TRBJ2-1. Germline assignment: CDR1 ENHRY and CDR2 SYGVKD. CDR3 size: 14 residues. This CDR3 reads CAISESYLYNEQFF.